This T cell receptor (beta chain) stems from a study of blood T cell repertoires in COVID-19. Profiled with immunoSEQ multiplex PCR; TCRdb holds only in-frame clones, not every one. This repertoire shows 150,000 to 200,000 clones, less than 90% found once; its top ten account for 0.75% to 0.9%. The CDR3 is 16 amino acids. The V gene end was trimmed by 4 bases and the J gene end by 6 bases; junction bases not matched to a gene: 11. Looked up from germline, CDR1 is LNHDA and CDR2 is SQIVND (reference sequence). Sequenced: peripheral blood. The TCR was taken from a woman in her seventies with acute or convalescent COVID-19. V and J are TRBV19 and TRBJ1-4; TRBD1 matches at 7 bases. CDR3 DNA sequence: TGTGCCAGTAGTACCAGAACAGGGACAGCGGATGAAAAACTGTTTTTT. This codes for CASSTRTGTADEKLFF. The whole variable domain, remainder taken from reference TRBV19 and TRBJ1-4, is DGGITQSPKYLFRKEGQNVTLSCEQNLNHDAMYWYRQDPGQGLRLIYYSQIVNDFQKGDIAEGYSVSREKKESFPLTVTSAQKNPTAFYLCASSTRTGTADEKLFFGSGTQLSVL.